The present T cell receptor beta chain was sequenced within a study of blood T cell repertoires in COVID-19. About the study: Acute and convalescent COVID-19 specimens originated in the United States, Italy and Spain. In each case, the material was cDNA or gDNA derived from T cells, B-cell-depleted T cells, or PBMCs.

The CDR3 extends over 14 amino acids. The V and J ends lost 6 bases and 4 bases respectively, with 15 bases between them. From germline, CDR1 is SNHLY and CDR2 FYNNEI. Original analysis: From reference gene primer amplification, estimates of nucleated cell counts were derived. Clones were read by immunoSEQ multiplex PCR, and TCRdb kept only the in-frame ones, dropping some. V and J calls and clone size are those listed in that table; D and trimming were worked out from the DNA. The data show approximately 190,000 clones, 90% seen once. The source is a man aged 50 or older with acute or convalescent COVID-19. The sequencing input was peripheral blood. This chain connects TRBV2 to TRBJ1-2, with a possible D match to TRBD1 (6 bases). CDR3 nucleotide sequence: TGTGCCAGCAGATCAGACAGGTTGGGCTATGGCTACACCTTC. This translates into CASRSDRLGYGYTF.